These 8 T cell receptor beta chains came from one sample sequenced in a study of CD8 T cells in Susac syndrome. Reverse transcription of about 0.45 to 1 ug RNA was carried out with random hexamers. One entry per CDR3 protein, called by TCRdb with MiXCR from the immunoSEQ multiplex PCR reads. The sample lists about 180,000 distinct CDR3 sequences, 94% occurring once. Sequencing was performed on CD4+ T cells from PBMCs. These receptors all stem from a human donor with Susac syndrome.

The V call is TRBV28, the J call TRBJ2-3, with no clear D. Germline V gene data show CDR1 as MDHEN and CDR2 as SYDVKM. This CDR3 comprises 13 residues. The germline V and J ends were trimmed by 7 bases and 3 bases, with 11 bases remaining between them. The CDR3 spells CASIRDTTDTQYF. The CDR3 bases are TGTGCCAGCATTAGGGATACGACAGATACGCAGTATTTT. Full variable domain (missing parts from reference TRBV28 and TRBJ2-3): DVKVTQSSRYLVKRTGEKVFLECVQDMDHENMFWYRQDPGLGLRLIYFSYDVKMKEKGDIPEGYSVSREKKERFSLILESASTNQTSMYLCASIRDTTDTQYFGPGTRLTVL.

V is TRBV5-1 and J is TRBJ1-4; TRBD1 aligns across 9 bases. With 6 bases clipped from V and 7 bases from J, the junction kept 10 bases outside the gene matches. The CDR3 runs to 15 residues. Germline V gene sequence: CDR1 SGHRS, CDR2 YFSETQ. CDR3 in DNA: TGCGCCAGCAAATATCTGGGACAGGGTGGTGAAAAACTGTTTTTT. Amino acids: CASKYLGQGGEKLFF.

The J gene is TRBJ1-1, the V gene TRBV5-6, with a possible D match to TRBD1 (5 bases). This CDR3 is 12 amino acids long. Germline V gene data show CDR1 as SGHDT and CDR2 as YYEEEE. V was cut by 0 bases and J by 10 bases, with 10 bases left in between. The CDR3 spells CASSLGGVGAFF. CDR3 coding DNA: TGTGCCAGCAGCTTGGGAGGGGTCGGAGCTTTCTTT.

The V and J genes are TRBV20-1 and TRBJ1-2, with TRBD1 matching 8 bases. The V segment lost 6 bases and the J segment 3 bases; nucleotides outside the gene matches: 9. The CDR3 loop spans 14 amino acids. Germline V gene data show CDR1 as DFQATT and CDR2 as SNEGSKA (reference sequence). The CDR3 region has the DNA TGCAGTGCGAGACCCATGGACAGGGACTATGGCTACACCTTC. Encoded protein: CSARPMDRDYGYTF.

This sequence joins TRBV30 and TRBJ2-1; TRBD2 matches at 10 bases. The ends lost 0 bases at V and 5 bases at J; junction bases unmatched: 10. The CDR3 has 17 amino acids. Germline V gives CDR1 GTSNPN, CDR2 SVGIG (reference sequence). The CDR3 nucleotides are TGTGCCTGGAGTGTACTAGAAGGTCTAGCGGGAGACAATGAGCAGTTCTTC. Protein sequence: CAWSVLEGLAGDNEQFF. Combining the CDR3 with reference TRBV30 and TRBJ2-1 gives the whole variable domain SQTIHQWPATLVQPVGSPLSLECTVEGTSNPNLYWYRQAAGRGLQLLFYSVGIGQISSEVPQNLSASRPQDRQFILSSKKLLLSDSGFYLCAWSVLEGLAGDNEQFFGPGTRLTVL.

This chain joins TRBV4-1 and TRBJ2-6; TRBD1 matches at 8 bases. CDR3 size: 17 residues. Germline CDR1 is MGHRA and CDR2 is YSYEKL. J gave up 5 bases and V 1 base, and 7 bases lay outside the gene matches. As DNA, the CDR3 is TGCGCCAGCAGCCAAGCGGACAGGGATCGGAGGGCCAACGTCCTGACTTTC. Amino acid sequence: CASSQADRDRRANVLTF.

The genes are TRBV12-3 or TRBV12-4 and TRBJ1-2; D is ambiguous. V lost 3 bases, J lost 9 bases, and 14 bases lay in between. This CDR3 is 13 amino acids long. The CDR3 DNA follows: TGTGCCAGCAGTTTGTCGTCCCCCGGGAGCTACACCTTC. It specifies CASSLSSPGSYTF.

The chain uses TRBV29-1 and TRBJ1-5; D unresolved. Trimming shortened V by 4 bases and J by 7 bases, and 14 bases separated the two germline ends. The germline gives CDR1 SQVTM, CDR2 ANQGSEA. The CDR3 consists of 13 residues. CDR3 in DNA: TGCAGCGTTGCGGACGGATTTGGGCAGCCCCAGCATTTT. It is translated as CSVADGFGQPQHF. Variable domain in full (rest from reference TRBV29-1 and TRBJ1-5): SAVISQKPSRDICQRGTSLTIQCQVDSQVTMMFWYRQQPGQSLTLIATANQGSEATYESGFVIDKFPISRPNLTFSTLTVSNMSPEDSSIYLCSVADGFGQPQHFGDGTRLSIL.